Below are 4 T cell receptor beta chains sequenced from a single sample in a study of T cell responses to AZD1222 COVID-19 vaccine. The protocol was immunoSEQ multiplex PCR, while the TCRdb copy is restricted to in-frame clones and leaves out a portion. This repertoire shows about 150,000 clones, 87% found once; its top ten account for less than 1.3%. The sample here was peripheral blood, taken 28 days after the second AZD1222 dose. Source of these receptors: an adult who received the AZD1222 COVID-19 vaccine.

This clone was counted a few times. The chain combines TRBV3-1 (or the pseudogene TRBV3-2) with TRBJ2-2; weak D call: TRBD1 (6 bases). Trimming shortened V by 5 bases and J by 7 bases, and 11 bases separated the two germline ends. The CDR3 has 13 amino acids. Germline loops: CDR1 LGHDT, CDR2 YNNKEL (reference sequence). The CDR3 DNA is TGTGCCAGCAGCACACAGGGAATCGGGGAGCTGTTTTTT. It is translated as CASSTQGIGELFF.

The chain links TRBV19 to TRBJ1-4; D call uncertain. V was clipped by 5 bases and J by 4 bases, with 11 bases between them. The CDR3 is 14 amino acids. Germline V gene lookup returns CDR1 LNHDA and CDR2 SQIVND (reference sequence). The CDR3 DNA is TGTGCCAGTAGTTCCGGCGGATATAATGAAAAACTGTTTTTT. Translating it yields CASSSGGYNEKLFF.

The V call is TRBV13, the J call TRBJ1-1; D unresolved. Germline CDR1 and CDR2: PRHDT and FYEKMQ (reference sequence). Trimming took 1 base from V and 0 from J, leaving 9 bases between them. The CDR3 has 15 amino acids. CDR3 nucleotides: TGTGCCAGCAGCTTAGCGGTAGTTATGAACACTGAAGCTTTCTTT. Translating it yields CASSLAVVMNTEAFF.

V is TRBV6-5 and J is TRBJ2-7; D is uncertain. V was clipped by 7 bases and J by 6 bases, with 10 bases between them. CDR3 length equals 11 residues. CDR1 is MNHEY, CDR2 SVGAGI, per germline. In DNA form, the CDR3 reads TGTGCCAGCAAGATTGCCGGCGAGCAGTACTTC. Protein product: CASKIAGEQYF.